The table lists the clone carrying this T cell receptor beta chain with many counts. Clones were sequenced by immunoSEQ multiplex PCR, and TCRdb holds only the in-frame ones, with some missing. The sample holds about 82,000 clones, 85% seen once. This sample is part of a study of blood T cell repertoires in COVID-19. Across the whole study: T cells, B-cell-depleted T cells, or PBMCs supplied cDNA or gDNA.

The V end lost 3 bases, the J end lost 1 base, and 19 bases lay between the germline ends. Germline V gene data show CDR1 as DFQATT and CDR2 as SNEGSKA (reference sequence). The CDR3 runs 17 residues. The receptor's source is a man older than 75 with active or convalescent COVID-19. The specimen sequenced was peripheral blood. The V and J genes are TRBV20-1 and TRBJ1-3; weak D call: TRBD1 (6 bases). The CDR3 DNA follows: TGCAGTGCTAGTAAACCGGGACAAAGTTATTCTGGAAACACCATATATTTT. Protein: CSASKPGQSYSGNTIYF.